A single sample gave rise to the 24 T cell receptor beta chains below, sequenced in a study of PD-1 blockade in classical Hodgkin lymphoma. Produced via immunoSEQ multiplex PCR; TCRdb's table is partial and in-frame only. Of about 58,000 clones listed, under 95% are singletons. There was relapse after autologous stem cell transplantation in every patient, and there was variation in brentuximab vedotin exposure. Sequencing was performed on peripheral blood mononuclear cells (PBMCs), taken before the second cycle of nivolumab. The source of these receptors is a human donor with classical Hodgkin lymphoma.

V usage is TRBV11-2 and J usage is TRBJ2-7, with a tentative D call TRBD1 (6 bases). Between the trimmed V and J ends, which lost 5 bases and 4 bases, there was a span of 12 bases. Germline lookup yields CDR1 SGHAT and CDR2 FQNNGV. The CDR3 is 13 amino acids. CDR3 sequence reads: CASSRQVGYEQYF. The CDR3 DNA sequence: TGTGCCAGCAGCAGACAGGTTGGGTACGAGCAGTACTTC.

The chain employs TRBV27 and TRBJ2-1; 9 bases line up with TRBD2. The V gene's germline CDR1 is MNHEY and CDR2 SMNVEV (reference sequence). This CDR3 has 18 residues. The ends lost 11 bases at V and 0 bases at J; junction bases unmatched: 17. CDR3 in DNA: TGTGCCTCGAGAGGGGCTTCTAGCGGGGAAAGCTCCTACAATGAGCAGTTCTTC. Amino acids: CASRGASSGESSYNEQFF.

The V call is TRBV11-3, the J call TRBJ2-3; 7 positions match TRBD2. Looked up from germline, CDR1 is SGHNT and CDR2 is YENEEA. V lost 2 bases to trimming and J lost 6 bases; unmatched junction nucleotides: 8. The CDR3 sequence is 15 residues long. CDR3 sequence: CASSLRQGGADTQYF. The DNA for the CDR3 is TGTGCCAGCAGCTTAAGGCAGGGAGGGGCGGATACGCAGTATTTT. Together with reference TRBV11-3 and TRBJ2-3, the CDR3 gives the full variable domain: EAGVVQSPRYKIIEKKQPVAFWCNPISGHNTLYWYLQNLGQGPELLIRYENEEAVDDSQLPKDRFSAERLKGVDSTLKIQPAELGDSAVYLCASSLRQGGADTQYFGPGTRLTVL.

In this sample, this clone turned up once. V is TRBV19 and J is TRBJ2-1; 9 bases align to TRBD2. Germline V CDR1 and CDR2: LNHDA, SQIVND (reference sequence). Germline trimming cut 2 bases from V and 8 bases from J; bases unmatched to any gene: 13. The CDR3 is 17 residues long. The DNA of the CDR3 is TGTGCCAGTAGTATATTCCCTAGCGGGATCTTTACCCATGAGCAGTTCTTC. Residues: CASSIFPSGIFTHEQFF.

The chain links TRBV2 to TRBJ1-5, with D tentatively TRBD1 (5 bases). Looked up from germline, CDR1 is SNHLY and CDR2 is FYNNEI. V dropped 3 bases and J dropped 2 bases, with 11 bases sitting between them. The CDR3 length is 15 residues. CDR3 residues: CASSELGEGNQPQHF. The CDR3 DNA is TGTGCCAGCAGTGAGCTAGGGGAGGGCAATCAGCCCCAGCATTTT.

The genes are TRBV4-1 and TRBJ2-5; 9 bases are a match to TRBD1. Germline V lookup: CDR1 MGHRA, CDR2 YSYEKL. Trimming cost V 4 bases and J 2 bases; bases outside gene matches: 14. The CDR3 length is 18 residues. In DNA form, the CDR3 reads TGCGCCAGCAGCCCCTTTGGTGTGACAGGGGGAGATCAAGAGACCCAGTACTTC. Protein: CASSPFGVTGGDQETQYF.

This chain joins TRBV2 and TRBJ1-1; D is uncertain. V was clipped by 6 bases and J by 3 bases, with 11 bases between them. CDR3 size: 13 residues. The germline gives CDR1 SNHLY, CDR2 FYNNEI. This CDR3 is CASSGSWDTEAFF. The CDR3 nucleotides read TGTGCCAGCAGCGGGTCCTGGGACACTGAAGCTTTCTTT. Variable domain in full (rest from reference TRBV2 and TRBJ1-1): EPEVTQTPSHQVTQMGQEVILRCVPISNHLYFYWYRQILGQKVEFLVSFYNNEISEKSEIFDDQFSVERPDGSNFTLKIRSTKLEDSAMYFCASSGSWDTEAFFGQGTRLTVV.

The chain carries TRBV5-1 and TRBJ2-1, with TRBD2 matching 10 bases. The CDR3 covers 18 residues. After removal of 2 bases from V and 2 bases from J, the junction contained 10 bases not matched to a gene. Germline V gene sequence: CDR1 SGHRS, CDR2 YFSETQ. This CDR3 reads CASSFLGLAALTYNEQFF. CDR3 bases: TGCGCCAGCAGCTTTCTTGGACTAGCGGCACTGACCTACAATGAGCAGTTCTTC.

This clone was seen a handful of times. The rearrangement joins TRBV25-1 to TRBJ1-2; tentative D call: TRBD1 (6 bases). The germline V gene encodes CDR1 MGHDK and CDR2 SYGVNS. The CDR3 covers 11 residues. Trimming left V 8 bases short and J 8 bases short, with 12 bases between. CDR3 protein: CASWGARGYTF. CDR3 coding DNA: TGTGCCAGCTGGGGGGCGCGCGGCTACACCTTC.

This chain joins TRBV5-6 and TRBJ1-2, with a possible D match to TRBD1 (5 bases). Germline CDR1 is SGHDT and CDR2 is YYEEEE. The CDR3 has 14 amino acids. V lost 6 bases, J lost 4 bases, and 16 bases lay in between. The CDR3 region has the DNA TGTGCCAGCAACTTAGAGACAGTCGGCTATGGCTACACCTTC. This codes for CASNLETVGYGYTF.

This clone was recorded only once. The chain couples TRBV7-9 to TRBJ2-1; the match to TRBD1 covers 7 bases. The CDR3 length is 15 residues. V trimming: 5 bases; J trimming: 0 bases; junction bases outside the gene matches: 4. Germline CDR1 is SEHNR and CDR2 is FQNEAQ (reference sequence). As DNA, the CDR3 is TGTGCCAGCAGCAACCGGGACAGCTCCTACAATGAGCAGTTCTTC. It specifies CASSNRDSSYNEQFF.

A word on this clone: The junction departs from germline at one end; a sequencing error may be responsible. This chain uses TRBV19 with TRBJ2-3; the D gene is possibly TRBD2 (6 bases). Germline assignment: CDR1 LNHDA and CDR2 SQIVND (reference sequence). CDR3 length: 12 amino acids. As DNA, the CDR3 is TGTGCCAGTAGTCTAGACGGAGGGGCGCAGTATTTT. Its protein product is CASSLDGGAQYF. Supplemented by reference TRBV19 and TRBJ2-3, the full variable domain reads DGGITQSPKYLFRKEGQNVTLSCEQNLNHDAMYWYRQDPGQGLRLIYYSQIVNDFQKGDIAEGYSVSREKKESFPLTVTSAQKNPTAFYLCASSLDGGAQYFGPGTRLTVL.

The CDR3 region is CASSSPPKGEYGYTF. The DNA of the CDR3 is TGTGCCAGCAGTTCCCCCCCAAAGGGGGAGTATGGCTACACCTTC. The J gene is TRBJ1-2, the V gene TRBV28; tentative D call: TRBD1 (6 bases). CDR1 MDHEN and CDR2 SYDVKM come from the germline V gene. This CDR3 spans 15 amino acids. The V end was cut by 4 bases, the J end by 5 bases, with 17 bases between.

The V gene is TRBV27, the J gene TRBJ2-3, with D unclear. The length of the CDR3 is 16 residues. V was clipped by 2 bases and J by 2 bases, with 14 bases between them. Germline V gives CDR1 MNHEY, CDR2 SMNVEV (reference sequence). The DNA for the CDR3 is TGTGCCAGCAGTTTAAGCCTTGGTGGGCCCACAGATACGCAGTATTTT. Translation: CASSLSLGGPTDTQYF.

The chain links TRBV6-5 to TRBJ2-7, with 10 bases that match TRBD1. Germline CDR1 and CDR2: MNHEY and SVGAGI. The V and J ends lost 5 bases and 4 bases, in that order; junction bases with no gene match: 5. This CDR3 has 14 amino acids. The CDR3 DNA is TGTGCCAGCAGTCCGACAGGGGGCCGGTACGAGCAGTACTTC. Protein product: CASSPTGGRYEQYF.

The CDR3 reads CSVAPDTPLLETQYF. The CDR3 coding sequence is TGCAGCGTCGCCCCGGACACTCCTCTTTTGGAGACCCAGTACTTC. The genes are TRBV29-1 and TRBJ2-5, with a weak D call TRBD1 (5 bases). V was pared by 6 bases and J by 5 bases, with 22 bases between. Germline V CDR1 and CDR2: SQVTM, ANQGSEA. This CDR3 has 15 amino acids.

The chain couples TRBV11-2 to TRBJ2-7, with D unresolved. CDR3 length: 13 residues. Germline CDR1 reads SGHAT; CDR2 reads FQNNGV. V was pared by 4 bases and J by 0 bases, with 7 bases between. The CDR3 loop is CASSSGPSYEQYF. The CDR3 region has the DNA TGTGCCAGCAGCTCCGGGCCCTCCTACGAGCAGTACTTC.

The V and J genes are TRBV15 and TRBJ1-2; a possible D gene is TRBD1 (5 bases). Germline-derived CDR1 and CDR2 are LNHNV and YYDKDF (reference sequence). V shed 4 bases and J shed 4 bases, with 13 bases lying between them. This CDR3 contains 14 residues. The CDR3 loop reads CATSKPRGGYGYTF. The CDR3 bases are TGTGCCACCAGCAAGCCCCGGGGCGGCTATGGCTACACCTTC.

The chain joins TRBV7-9 to TRBJ2-7; tentatively, D is TRBD1 (6 bases). Germline CDR1 and CDR2: SEHNR and FQNEAQ (reference sequence). Trimming removed 6 bases at V and 0 bases at J, with 9 bases between. CDR3 length equals 13 residues. The DNA of the CDR3 is TGTGCCAGCAGACTGACAGGCTCCTACGAGCAGTACTTC. This translates into CASRLTGSYEQYF.

The rearrangement uses TRBV7-3 and TRBJ2-5; D is tentatively TRBD1 or TRBD2 (5 bases each). The V end was cut by 0 bases, the J end by 1 base, with 9 bases between. CDR3 size: 15 residues. Germline V gene sequence: CDR1 SGHTA, CDR2 FQGTGA. In DNA form, the CDR3 reads TGTGCCAGCAGCTTAACCACGGGACCCCAAGAGACCCAGTACTTC. This translates into CASSLTTGPQETQYF.

V usage is TRBV15 and J usage is TRBJ2-7, with D perhaps TRBD2 (5 bases). This CDR3 comprises 14 residues. The germline V and J ends were trimmed by 3 bases and 7 bases, with 16 bases remaining between them. CDR1 and CDR2 from the germline V gene are LNHNV and YYDKDF (reference sequence). DNA for the CDR3: TGTGCCACCAGCAGCGTAGCGCCTACCGAGGAGCAGTACTTC. It translates to CATSSVAPTEEQYF.

This chain links TRBV27 with TRBJ2-3; the match to TRBD2 covers 10 bases. This CDR3 comprises 15 residues. V trimming: 2 bases; J trimming: 3 bases; junction bases outside the gene matches: 2. Germline lookup yields CDR1 MNHEY and CDR2 SMNVEV (reference sequence). DNA of the CDR3: TGTGCCAGCAGTTTAGGTAGCGGGAGGACAGATACGCAGTATTTT. The encoded protein is CASSLGSGRTDTQYF.

V is TRBV2 and J is TRBJ1-5; D not resolved. In germline, CDR1 is SNHLY, CDR2 FYNNEI. This CDR3 is built from 13 residues. V lost 4 bases and J 4 bases, leaving 8 bases between the germline ends. The CDR3 bases are TGTGCCAGCAGTGTCTCCAATAATCAGCCCCAGCATTTT. Translated, it gives CASSVSNNQPQHF.

This sequence joins TRBV29-1 and TRBJ1-3; D is perhaps TRBD1 (5 bases). CDR1 and CDR2 from the germline V gene are SQVTM and ANQGSEA. This CDR3 contains 14 residues. Between the trimmed V and J ends, which lost 4 bases and 1 base, there was a span of 11 bases. The CDR3: CSVGTTESGNTIYF. The DNA for the CDR3 is TGCAGCGTTGGTACGACAGAATCTGGAAACACCATATATTTT. Based on the CDR3 plus reference TRBV29-1 and TRBJ1-3, the full variable domain is SAVISQKPSRDICQRGTSLTIQCQVDSQVTMMFWYRQQPGQSLTLIATANQGSEATYESGFVIDKFPISRPNLTFSTLTVSNMSPEDSSIYLCSVGTTESGNTIYFGEGSWLTVV.